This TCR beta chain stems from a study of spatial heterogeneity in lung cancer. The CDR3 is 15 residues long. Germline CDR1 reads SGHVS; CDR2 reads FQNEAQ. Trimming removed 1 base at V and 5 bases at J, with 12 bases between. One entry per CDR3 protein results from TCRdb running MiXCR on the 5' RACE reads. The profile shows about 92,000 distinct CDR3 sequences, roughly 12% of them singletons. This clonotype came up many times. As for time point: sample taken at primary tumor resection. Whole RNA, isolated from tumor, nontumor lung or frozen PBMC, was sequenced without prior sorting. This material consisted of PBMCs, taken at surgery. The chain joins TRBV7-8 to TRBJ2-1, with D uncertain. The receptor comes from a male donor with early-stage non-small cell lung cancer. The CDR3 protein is CASSLGAGIHNEQFF. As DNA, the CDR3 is TGTGCCAGCAGCTTAGGGGCTGGGATTCACAATGAGCAGTTCTTC.